The 12 T cell receptor beta chains below come from one sample, sequenced in a study of human T cells and chemical hapten exposure (dated by TCRdb to the early 2020s). Library method: RACE. Sequenced using a NextSeq 500. Using fastp at Q25 and MiXCR, TCRdb reprocessed the public reads and kept productive beta chains. Each CDR3 protein appears once, grouped with its most common genes and DNA. This sample is represented by 40,000 to 50,000 distinct CDR3 sequences; 3% to 4.5% of them were singletons. The ten largest clones represent about a quarter of the sample. This specimen's time point label, interpreted: patch test 1, 2 weeks after DPC sensitization. Sample treatment or condition, as interpreted from the label and publication: therapeutic diphenylcyclopropenone sensitization with weekly scalp DPC. Total RNA was isolated from unfractionated whole blood collected in Tempus Blood RNA tubes. Material: whole blood, obtained in connection with sensitization to the hapten diphenylcyclopropenone (DPC). Receptors originate from a man in his forties or fifties with alopecia areata. Some clones in this sample may be carry-over from other donors' samples.

This clonotype came up many times. The chain carries TRBV7-2 and TRBJ2-3; weak D call: TRBD1 (6 bases). Trimming stripped 5 bases from V and 2 bases from J, with 11 bases between. Per the germline V gene, CDR1 is SGHTA and CDR2 is FQGNSA. CDR3 length equals 14 residues. The CDR3 sequence: CASSPGDITDTQYF. Here the CDR3 DNA reads TGTGCCAGCAGCCCAGGGGACATCACAGATACGCAGTATTTT.

There are many counts of this clonotype. The chain recombines TRBV3-1 with TRBJ2-2; either TRBD1 or TRBD2 may fit D (5 bases each). V gave up 6 bases and J gave up 1 base, with 12 bases separating them. CDR1 is LGHDT, CDR2 YNNKEL, per germline (reference sequence). The CDR3 contains 15 residues. The chain's CDR3 is CASRLGTGNTGELFF. The CDR3 DNA reads TGTGCCAGCAGATTGGGGACCGGGAACACCGGGGAGCTGTTTTTT. The entire variable domain, with the rest obtained from reference TRBV3-1 and TRBJ2-2, is as follows: DTAVSQTPKYLVTQMGNDKSIKCEQNLGHDTMYWYKQDSKKFLKIMFSYNNKELIINETVPNRFSPKSPDKAHLNLHINSLELGDSAVYFCASRLGTGNTGELFFGEGSRLTVL.

This clonotype was observed many times. The chain links TRBV3-1 to TRBJ2-5; tentatively, D is TRBD2 (6 bases). CDR1 and CDR2 from the germline V gene are LGHDT and YNNKEL (reference sequence). The CDR3 has 16 amino acids. Trimming removed 0 bases from V and 4 bases from J, with 15 bases in between. The CDR3 sequence: CASSQERGSSIETQYF. The CDR3 DNA is TGTGCCAGCAGCCAAGAACGGGGGAGTTCTATAGAGACCCAGTACTTC.

In the case of this clonotype: This clone may be a read error of a much larger clone one base away. V is TRBV19 and J is TRBJ1-5; D is uncertain. Trimming removed 5 bases from V and 5 bases from J, with 19 bases in between. Germline assignment: CDR1 LNHDA and CDR2 SQIVND (reference sequence). This CDR3 is 16 amino acids long. CDR3 nucleotides: TGTGCCAGTAGTGCCGCCCGAGGGATAAGCTATCAGCCCCAGCATTTT. Translated: CASSAARGISYQPQHF. The whole variable domain, remainder taken from reference TRBV19 and TRBJ1-5, is DGGITQSPKYLFRKEGQNVTLSCEQNLNHDAMYWYRQDPGQGLRLIYYSQIVNDFQKGDIAEGYSVSREKKESFPLTVTSAQKNPTAFYLCASSAARGISYQPQHFGDGTRLSIL.

This clonotype was observed many times. The rearrangement links TRBV18 to TRBJ1-1; D is ambiguous. Between the trimmed V and J ends, which lost 6 bases and 2 bases, there was a span of 13 bases. The germline V gene encodes CDR1 KGHSH and CDR2 LQKENI. This CDR3 is 14 amino acids long. CDR3 residues: CASSVDRINTEAFF. Written as DNA, the CDR3 is TGTGCCAGCTCCGTCGATAGGATAAACACTGAAGCTTTCTTT.

At least ten counts were recorded for this clonotype. The chain employs TRBV5-1 and TRBJ2-7; the D gene is possibly TRBD1 (6 bases). Per germline, CDR1 SGHRS and CDR2 YFSETQ. The CDR3 totals 14 residues. The ends were cut back, 0 bases at V and 7 bases at J, with 14 bases in the middle. CDR3 residues: CASSLGQGPKEQYF. CDR3 bases: TGCGCCAGCAGCTTGGGGCAGGGGCCCAAGGAGCAGTACTTC.

In this sample, this clonotype turned up a few times. The rearrangement links TRBV6-2 or TRBV6-3 to TRBJ1-1, with D unresolved. This CDR3 region has 13 residues. V dropped 2 bases and J dropped 1 base, with 5 bases sitting between them. CDR1 is MNHEY and CDR2 is SVGEGT in the germline V gene. Written as DNA, the CDR3 is TGTGCCAGCAGTTACAGTGAGAACACTGAAGCTTTCTTT. It encodes CASSYSENTEAFF.

The table lists this clonotype with many counts. This chain joins TRBV12-3 or TRBV12-4 and TRBJ1-1; D remains ambiguous. CDR3 length equals 13 residues. Trimming left V 2 bases short and J 1 base short, with 5 bases between. The chain's CDR3 is CASSLMGNTEAFF. The CDR3 nucleotides are TGTGCCAGCAGTTTAATGGGGAACACTGAAGCTTTCTTT.

Note on this clonotype: Given a much more abundant clone one base away, this may be a read error. The CDR3 sequence is CASRPSLTVRYGYTF. The DNA for the CDR3 is TGTGCCAGCAGACCCTCCCTGACAGTTCGCTATGGCTACACCTTC. The chain links TRBV28 to TRBJ1-2; a possible D gene is TRBD1 (5 bases). This CDR3 has 15 residues. The germline V gene has CDR1 MDHEN and CDR2 SYDVKM. The V and J ends lost 6 bases and 4 bases respectively, with 18 bases between them.

The chain employs TRBV5-1 and TRBJ2-7; 8 bases line up with TRBD2. In germline, CDR1 is SGHRS, CDR2 YFSETQ. This CDR3 contains 14 residues. J gave up 6 bases and V 2 bases, and 7 bases lay outside the gene matches. CDR3 protein: CASSFSGLGVEQYF. DNA of the CDR3: TGCGCCAGCAGCTTTTCGGGACTAGGGGTCGAGCAGTACTTC.

This clonotype was seen ten or more times. The J gene is TRBJ1-5, the V gene TRBV28; D unresolved. The CDR3 is 15 amino acids. Germline CDR1 is MDHEN and CDR2 is SYDVKM. The V end was cut by 3 bases, the J end by 2 bases, with 11 bases between. The CDR3 DNA reads TGTGCCAGCAGTTTCGAAGGGCGACGCAATCAGCCCCAGCATTTT. It translates to CASSFEGRRNQPQHF.

This chain links TRBV28 with TRBJ1-1; D gene unclear. The CDR3 contains 11 residues. Trimming took 8 bases from V and 0 from J, leaving 4 bases between them. In germline, CDR1 is MDHEN, CDR2 SYDVKM. The CDR3 reads CASLLNTEAFF. In DNA, the CDR3 is TGTGCCAGCCTCTTGAACACTGAAGCTTTCTTT.